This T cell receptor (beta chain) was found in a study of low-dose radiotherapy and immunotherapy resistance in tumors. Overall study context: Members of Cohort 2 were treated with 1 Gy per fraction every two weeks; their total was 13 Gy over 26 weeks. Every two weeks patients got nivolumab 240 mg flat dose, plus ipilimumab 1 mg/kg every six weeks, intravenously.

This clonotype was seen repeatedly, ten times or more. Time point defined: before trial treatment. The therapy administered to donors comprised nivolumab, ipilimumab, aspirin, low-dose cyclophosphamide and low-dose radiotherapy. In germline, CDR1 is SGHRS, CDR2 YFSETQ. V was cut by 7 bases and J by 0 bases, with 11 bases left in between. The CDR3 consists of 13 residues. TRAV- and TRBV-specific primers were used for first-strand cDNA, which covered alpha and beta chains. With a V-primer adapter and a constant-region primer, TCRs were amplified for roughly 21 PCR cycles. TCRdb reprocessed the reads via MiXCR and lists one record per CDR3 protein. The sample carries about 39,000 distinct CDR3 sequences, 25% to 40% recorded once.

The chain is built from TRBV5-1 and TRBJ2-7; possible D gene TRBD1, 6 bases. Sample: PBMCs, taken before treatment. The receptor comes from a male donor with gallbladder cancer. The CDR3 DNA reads TGCGCCAGCGAAGGACAGAACTCCTACGAGCAGTACTTC. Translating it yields CASEGQNSYEQYF.